The 23 T cell receptor beta chains below come from one sample, sequenced in a study of tissue T cells after allogeneic stem cell transplantation. The sample's time point: mouse harvest day 14 after allogeneic transplant. The graft held 10^6 splenic CD5+ T cells and 10^7 T-cell-depleted bone marrow cells. Generated by immunoSEQ multiplex PCR, the TCRdb table keeps only in-frame clones and is missing some. Among roughly 8,600 clones listed, less than 45% were seen once. The sample taken for sequencing was skin. The receptors shown here come from a female BALB/c mouse given C57BL/6 T cells with graft-versus-host disease after an allogeneic hematopoietic cell transplant.

Regarding this clone: Gene labels here are mouse ones. The read finishes 1 residue shy of the CDR3 end, and the germline J gene is used to complete it. The V and J genes are TRBV20 and TRBJ1-5; a possible D gene is TRBD1 (5 bases). The germline gives CDR1 GFQATS, CDR2 STVNSAI. CDR3 length equals 13 residues. The V end lost 3 bases, the J end lost 3 bases, and 9 bases lay between the germline ends. CDR3: CGASGGGNQAPLF. Incomplete CDR3 DNA: TGTGGTGCTAGTGGGGGAGGCAACCAGGCTCCGCTT.

A note on this clone: Gene labels here are mouse ones. With the read ending 1 residue before the CDR3 end, the germline J gene is used to fill in that end. This chain connects TRBV26 to TRBJ2-1, with D unclear. The CDR3 loop spans 13 amino acids. Trimming pared 4 bases from V and 1 base from J, leaving 5 bases between. The germline gives CDR1 KGHPV, CDR2 FQNQEV (reference sequence). CDR3 sequence: CASSPQNYAEQFF. The CDR3 DNA, read in part, is TGTGCCAGCAGTCCACAGAACTATGCTGAGCAGTTC.

This clone was picked up one time. Mouse names are used for the genes. The CDR3 is cut off 1 residue early in the read; its end comes from the germline J gene. This chain connects TRBV23 to TRBJ2-3; TRBD2, the D gene given by the table, was not confirmed from the DNA. This CDR3 has 16 residues. In germline, CDR1 is KGHTA, CDR2 FQNQQP. The CDR3 bases that were read are TGCTCCAGCAGCCCGACTGGGGGGGCGAGTGCAGAAACGCTGTAT. Encoded protein: CSSSPTGGASAETLY. The full CDR3 sequence reads CSSSPTGGASAETLYF.

A note on this clone: Mouse gene names and germline throughout. Sequencing ends 1 residue short of the CDR3 end; the germline J gene provides the rest. The chain is built from TRBV26 and TRBJ2-1; 11 nucleotides match TRBD2. Per germline, CDR1 KGHPV and CDR2 FQNQEV (reference sequence). Trimming at V came to 1 base and at J to 6 bases, leaving 5 bases not matched to a gene. CDR3 length equals 16 residues. The covered CDR3 bases are TGTGCCAGCAGTCTGTACTGGGGGGGCGCTCTTGCTGAGCAGTTC. This sequence encodes CASSLYWGGALAEQF. The CDR3 as a whole reads CASSLYWGGALAEQFF.

The table lists this clone with a few counts. The germline and genes are mouse ones. The read ends 1 residue early relative to the CDR3; the germline J gene fills the gap. The rearrangement links TRBV26 to TRBJ2-5, with unresolved D. The V gene lost 4 bases and the J gene lost 2 bases, with 7 bases spanning the gap. The CDR3 runs to 13 residues. Germline CDR1 KGHPV, CDR2 FQNQEV (reference sequence). Incomplete CDR3 DNA: TGTGCCAGCAGTCAGGCAGTCCAAGACACCCAGTAC. It is translated as CASSQAVQDTQY. The whole CDR3 reads CASSQAVQDTQYF.

By share, this clone ranks as medium-sized. Each gene name is a mouse one. The read terminates 1 residue ahead of where the CDR3 ends, so the germline J gene completes it. The chain joins TRBV26 to TRBJ2-7; TRBD1 matches at 8 bases. V dropped 6 bases and J dropped 7; count of bases not matched to a gene: 2. This CDR3 is 11 amino acids long. CDR1 and CDR2 from the germline V gene are KGHPV and FQNQEV (reference sequence). The covered CDR3 bases are TGTGCCAGCAGGACAGGGGCGGAACAGTAC. It encodes CASRTGAEQY. In full, the CDR3 reads CASRTGAEQYF. The full variable domain, its missing parts supplied by reference TRBV26 and TRBJ2-7, is NSKVIQTPRYLVKGQGQKAKMRCIPEKGHPVVFWYQQNKNNEFKFLINFQNQEVLQQIDMTEKRFSAECPSNSPCSLEIQSSEAGDSALYLCASRTGAEQYFGPGTRLTVL.

By its share, this clone is medium-sized. The gene symbols are mouse symbols. The CDR3 end falls 1 residue outside the read, so it is completed with the germline J gene. The chain has TRBV3 and TRBJ1-4; D might be TRBD1 (5 bases). There are 15 residues in the CDR3. V lost 5 bases to trimming and J lost 2 bases, with 12 bases between them. CDR1 SNHLY and CDR2 FYNGKV come from the germline V gene (reference sequence). The part of the CDR3 DNA that was read is TGTGCCAGCAGCCCCTCGGGACGGTCCAACGAAAGATTATTT. Encoded protein: CASSPSGRSNERLF. The full CDR3 sequence reads CASSPSGRSNERLFF.

With regard to this clone: These gene names are mouse names. The read ends 1 residue before the CDR3 terminus; that terminus is restored from the germline J gene. The chain carries TRBV3 and TRBJ2-7, with 7 bases lining up with TRBD1. Germline V gene sequence: CDR1 SNHLY, CDR2 FYNGKV (reference sequence). V shed 5 bases and J 2 bases; nucleotides not matched to a gene: 6. CDR3 length equals 14 residues. This CDR3 reads CASSTHRGPYEQYF. The covered CDR3 bases are TGTGCCAGCAGCACCCACAGGGGACCCTATGAACAGTAC.

On this clone: Gene names are the mouse ones. The CDR3 extends 1 residue past the end of the read, so its final part is completed from the germline J gene. The chain couples TRBV23 to TRBJ1-2; the table's D call, TRBD1, has no DNA check behind it. Germline CDR1 reads KGHTA; CDR2 reads FQNQQP. This CDR3 region has 17 residues. CDR3 sequence: CSSSQSSDRGRGSDYTF. The CDR3 DNA, read in part, is TGCTCCAGCAGTCAATCGTCGGACAGGGGGCGCGGCTCCGACTACACC.

A remark on this clone: Any gene name here is a mouse gene name. Read coverage stops 1 residue before the CDR3 terminus; the germline J gene supplies the remainder. V gene TRBV4 combines with J gene TRBJ2-5, with 7 positions matching TRBD2. The CDR3 is 15 residues long. Unmatched junction bases numbered 6, after V lost 4 bases and J lost 2 bases. Germline V gene data show CDR1 as LGHDT and CDR2 as YNNKQL (reference sequence). Incomplete CDR3 DNA: TGTGCCAGCAGCTCCAAAACTGGGGTCCAAGACACCCAGTAC. Translated, it gives CASSSKTGVQDTQY. The whole CDR3 is CASSSKTGVQDTQYF.

Concerning this clone: Gene names are mouse gene names. Read coverage stops 1 residue before the CDR3 terminus; the germline J gene supplies the remainder. This chain uses TRBV23 with TRBJ1-1; the D call in the table, TRBD1, was not verified against the DNA. The CDR3 consists of 12 residues. Germline loops: CDR1 KGHTA, CDR2 FQNQQP. The chain's CDR3 is CSSSPKGFWVFF. Partial CDR3 DNA: TGCTCCAGCAGTCCAAAGGGGTTTTGGGTCTTC.

This clone was picked up a small number of times. Gene and germline names: mouse. The CDR3 end falls 1 residue outside the read, so it is completed with the germline J gene. The J gene is TRBJ2-2, the V gene TRBV3; D is unclear. The CDR3 sequence is 15 residues long. V lost 0 bases to trimming and J lost 0 bases, with 5 bases between them. Germline V lookup: CDR1 SNHLY, CDR2 FYNGKV (reference sequence). The CDR3 DNA, read in part, is TGTGCCAGCAGCTTAGCGCGAGCAAACACCGGGCAGCTCTAC. This sequence encodes CASSLARANTGQLY. The full CDR3 protein is CASSLARANTGQLYF.

There are a few counts of this clone. Germline and genes here are mouse. The CDR3 loop reads CASKRATGQLYF. The sequenced part of the CDR3 DNA is TGTGCCAGCAAGAGGGCCACCGGGCAGCTCTAC. V and J are TRBV13-1 and TRBJ2-2; no clear D gene. From the germline J gene comes the end of the CDR3, since the read stops 1 residue before it. This CDR3 is built from 12 residues. Germline assignment: CDR1 NSHNY and CDR2 SYGAGN. The V end was cut by 6 bases, the J end by 4 bases, with 7 bases between.

A word on this clone: Gene names are the mouse ones. Read sequence stops 1 residue before the CDR3 end, and the germline J gene provides the missing end. This rearrangement joins TRBV26 to TRBJ1-3; D not resolved. CDR3 length equals 14 residues. Trimming pared 2 bases from V and 0 bases from J, leaving 5 bases between. Germline V CDR1 and CDR2: KGHPV, FQNQEV (reference sequence). The part of the CDR3 DNA that was read is TGTGCCAGCAGTCTGATAAATTCTGGAAATACGCTCTAT. Amino acid sequence: CASSLINSGNTLY. The CDR3 in full is CASSLINSGNTLYF.

This clone is labeled medium-sized. Gene names denote mouse genes. The CDR3 end is not reached by the read, which stops 1 residue before it; the germline J gene fills it in. V usage is TRBV26 and J usage is TRBJ1-3, with D perhaps TRBD1 (6 bases). V lost 4 bases and J 0 bases, leaving 10 bases between the germline ends. The CDR3 length is 15 residues. CDR1 KGHPV and CDR2 FQNQEV come from the germline V gene (reference sequence). The CDR3 reads CASSPRTASGNTLYF. CDR3 DNA, as far as it was read: TGTGCCAGCAGTCCGCGGACAGCTTCTGGAAATACGCTCTAT. Full variable domain (remainder filled in from reference TRBV26 and TRBJ1-3): NSKVIQTPRYLVKGQGQKAKMRCIPEKGHPVVFWYQQNKNNEFKFLINFQNQEVLQQIDMTEKRFSAECPSNSPCSLEIQSSEAGDSALYLCASSPRTASGNTLYFGEGSRLIVV.

This clone was detected only a few times. Mouse gene names apply. The observed sequence ends 1 residue before the CDR3 terminus, with the missing tail filled in from the germline J gene. The J gene is TRBJ2-7, the V gene TRBV13-2; 8 bases fit TRBD2. V lost 4 bases to trimming and J lost 1 base; unmatched junction nucleotides: 1. The CDR3 contains 13 residues. The germline V gene encodes CDR1 NNHNN and CDR2 SYGAGS (reference sequence). The CDR3 DNA, read in part, is TGTGCCAGCGGTCGACTGGGGTCCTATGAACAGTAC. It is translated as CASGRLGSYEQY. In full, the CDR3 reads CASGRLGSYEQYF.

On this clone: Gene labels here are mouse ones. The read is 1 residue too short to cover the CDR3 end, so that end is filled in from the germline J gene. The chain combines TRBV13-1 with TRBJ2-7, with 9 bases that match TRBD2. This CDR3 is built from 13 residues. The V gene's germline CDR1 is NSHNY and CDR2 SYGAGN. With 4 bases clipped from V and 3 bases from J, the junction kept 2 bases outside the gene matches. CDR3 bases read: TGTGCCAGCAGTCTACTGGGGGGCTATGAACAGTAC. It translates to CASSLLGGYEQY. The entire CDR3 reads CASSLLGGYEQYF.

In this sample, this clone turned up a few times. Gene names are the mouse ones. The CDR3 end is not reached by the read, which stops 1 residue before it; the germline J gene fills it in. The V and J genes are TRBV26 and TRBJ1-3; perhaps TRBD1 as D (6 bases). Germline CDR1 KGHPV, CDR2 FQNQEV (reference sequence). CDR3 length: 14 amino acids. Trimming removed 2 bases from V and 4 bases from J, with 9 bases in between. The sequenced CDR3 bases are TGTGCCAGCAGTCTGGGGGGCGGCGGAAATACGCTCTAT. Amino acids: CASSLGGGGNTLY. The whole CDR3 is CASSLGGGGNTLYF. Variable domain in full (rest from reference TRBV26 and TRBJ1-3): NSKVIQTPRYLVKGQGQKAKMRCIPEKGHPVVFWYQQNKNNEFKFLINFQNQEVLQQIDMTEKRFSAECPSNSPCSLEIQSSEAGDSALYLCASSLGGGGNTLYFGEGSRLIVV.

Concerning this clone: Mouse gene names apply. From the germline J gene comes the end of the CDR3, since the read stops 1 residue before it. This chain connects TRBV13-1 to TRBJ2-5; tentative D call: TRBD1 (5 bases). The CDR3 consists of 12 residues. Trimming removed 0 bases from V and 6 bases from J, with 5 bases in between. Germline CDR1 reads NSHNY; CDR2 reads SYGAGN. The CDR3 DNA, read in part, is TGTGCCAGCAGTGATGAGGGGGACACCCAGTAC. Translation gives CASSDEGDTQY. The full-length CDR3 reads as CASSDEGDTQYF.

Remarks on this clone: Gene names denote mouse genes. The CDR3 end is not reached by the read, which stops 1 residue before it; the germline J gene fills it in. V gene TRBV23 combines with J gene TRBJ2-3. Germline CDR1 and CDR2: KGHTA and FQNQQP. There are 13 residues in the CDR3. CDR3 sequence reads: CSSSQGAAETLYF. Partial CDR3 DNA: TGCTCCAGCAGTCAGGGGGCAGCAGAAACGCTGTAT.

In its sample, this clone was seen a few times. Gene names follow the mouse nomenclature. The part of the CDR3 DNA that was read is TGTGCCAGCAGTCTGTCGAGGGCACATAGTGCAGAAACGCTGTAT. It codes for CASSLSRAHSAETLY. The CDR3 in its entirety is CASSLSRAHSAETLYF. V usage is TRBV26 and J usage is TRBJ2-3; no definite D call. The read terminates 1 residue ahead of where the CDR3 ends, so the germline J gene completes it. The CDR3 length is 16 residues. Per germline, CDR1 KGHPV and CDR2 FQNQEV (reference sequence). V was clipped by 0 bases and J by 0 bases, with 10 bases between them.

Concerning this clone: Gene names are mouse gene names. Read coverage stops 1 residue before the CDR3 terminus; the germline J gene supplies the remainder. This rearrangement joins TRBV4 to TRBJ2-7; perhaps TRBD1 as D (6 bases). Trimming stripped 3 bases from V and 3 bases from J, with 9 bases between. The CDR3 contains 13 residues. Germline CDR1 LGHDT, CDR2 YNNKQL (reference sequence). CDR3 sequence: CASSYGTLYEQYF. Incomplete CDR3 DNA: TGTGCCAGCAGCTATGGGACACTCTATGAACAGTAC.

Details on this clone: Mouse gene names and germline throughout. CDR3 sequence reads: CASSRTGSAETLYF. The CDR3 DNA, read in part, is TGTGCCAGCTCACGGACTGGGAGTGCAGAAACGCTGTAT. The chain carries TRBV12-2 and TRBJ2-3; TRBD2 aligns across 8 bases. The observed sequence ends 1 residue before the CDR3 terminus, with the missing tail filled in from the germline J gene. Germline CDR1 SGHLS, CDR2 HYDKME. V lost 4 bases and J lost 0; bases outside the gene matches: 2. The CDR3 contains 14 residues.